One T cell receptor (beta chain) is described in this entry. What it binds is not known. The junction departs from germline at one end; a sequencing error may be responsible. These data are taken from a study of OX40 agonist ivuxolimab in advanced cancers. Overall study results and limits: Relative to CD4+ cells, CD8+ T cells on average had more expanded clones. Low normalized T-cell clonal expansion also characterized some of the nonresponders. The study found among the lowest clonal expansion in partial responders at 0.1-3.0 mg/kg.

Germline V gives CDR1 GTSNPN, CDR2 SVGIG (reference sequence). The CDR3 consists of 13 residues. Sequencing was performed with immunoSEQ multiplex PCR; in TCRdb, only in-frame clones are kept and a portion is missing. Of roughly 75,000 clones in the sample, 70% to 90% are singletons; the top ten hold around 6.3%. At baseline, cycle 4 day 1, and cycle 7 day 1, blood was sampled. The clonotype originates from an adult with an advanced solid tumor such as melanoma, head and neck, liver or kidney cancer. This rearrangement joins TRBV30 to TRBJ1-3, with D possibly matching TRBD1 (5 bases). Sequenced here: CD4+ or CD8+ T cells sorted from blood, sampled in a trial of the OX40 agonist ivuxolimab. CDR3 sequence reads: CAWSGQGGTTIYF. For the CDR3, the DNA is TGTGCCTGGAGCGGTCAGGGAGGAACCACCATATATTTT.